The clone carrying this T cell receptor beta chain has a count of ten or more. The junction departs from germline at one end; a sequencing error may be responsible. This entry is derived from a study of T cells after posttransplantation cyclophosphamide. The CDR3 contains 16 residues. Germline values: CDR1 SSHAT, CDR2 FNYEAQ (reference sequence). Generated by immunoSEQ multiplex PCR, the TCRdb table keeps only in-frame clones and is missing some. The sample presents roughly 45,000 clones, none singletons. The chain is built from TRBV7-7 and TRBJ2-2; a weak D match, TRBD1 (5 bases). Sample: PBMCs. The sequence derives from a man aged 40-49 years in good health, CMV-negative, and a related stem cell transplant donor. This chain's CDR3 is CASSPRQPVNTGELFF. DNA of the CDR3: TGTGCTAGCAGCCCCAGACAGCCGGTAAACACCGGGGAGCTGTTTTTT.